This T cell receptor (beta chain) originates from a study of Graves' ophthalmopathy and Graves' hyperthyroidism. On the study more broadly: Prior to any treatment, peripheral blood was collected at the time of initial diagnosis. Study-wide findings and caveats: Appearing in blood as well were most expanded thyroid clonotypes above 0.001 frequency. For predicting ophthalmopathy progression, the model had 70.59% sensitivity and approximately 77% specificity.

Per germline, CDR1 MDHEN and CDR2 SYDVKM. V was cut by 11 bases and J by 2 bases, with 19 bases left in between. The CDR3 covers 15 residues. TCR beta CDR3 amplification used RNA transcripts. The workflow started with a first-round RT-PCR run with HTBI primers and then moved on to a second-round multiplex PCR. TCRdb reanalysed the multiplex PCR reads using MiXCR and keeps one entry per CDR3 protein. Of 300,000 or so distinct CDR3 sequences listed, 15% to 20% are singletons. There are many counts of this clonotype. Its specificity is not known. The sample was peripheral blood. The genes are TRBV28 and TRBJ1-5; D unresolved. This clonotype was obtained from an adult man with Graves' ophthalmopathy. Here the CDR3 DNA reads TGTGCCGTCCCTAATATTAGCGGGGGCAATCAGCCCCAGCATTTT. It is translated as CAVPNISGGNQPQHF. Complete variable domain (other parts from reference TRBV28 and TRBJ1-5): DVKVTQSSRYLVKRTGEKVFLECVQDMDHENMFWYRQDPGLGLRLIYFSYDVKMKEKGDIPEGYSVSREKKERFSLILESASTNQTSMYLCAVPNISGGNQPQHFGDGTRLSIL.